This T cell receptor beta chain is from a study of shared clonotypes between healthy human individuals (dated by TCRdb to about 2020). With respect to the entire study: A few men and two women, aged 18 to 49 years, made up the cohort. Per donor, three plates each were used for CD4 naive and CD4 memory, two for CD8 naive, and one for CD8 memory. To estimate repertoire size and how much clonotype sharing occurs between individuals, the study deeply sequenced the blood TCR repertoires of 4 to 6 healthy adults. To increase sequencing depth and limit assay-specific biases, TCR repertoire library preparation and sequencing were carried out by different laboratories using diverse techniques. Between about 0.85 and 10 billion PBMCs per donor were obtained by leukapheresis.

Broader findings and caveats from the paper: Pairwise subsampling led to the expectation that sequencing depth would affect the degree of clonotype sharing among donors. Incomplete sequencing was indicated by rarefaction of sorted-subset datasets, despite the large sequencing depth. Higher generation probabilities were observed for clonotypes shared by all four sorted-subset donors than for non-shared clonotypes. Sampling was restricted to blood, and TCR repertoires in tissue are likely to differ from TCR repertoires in blood. Across a handful of donors, around 5% of naive CD4, approximately 3.5% of naive CD8, approximately 2.5% of memory CD4, and roughly 0.41% of memory CD8 clonotypes were shared. Because the study included a small number of donors, the genetic and exposure-history diversity represented was limited. Estimated clonotype richness was generally larger for naive than for memory subsets.

V loses 10 bases, J loses 1 base, and the germline ends lie 16 bases apart. Sequences MNHEY (CDR1) and SMNVEV (CDR2) are obtained from the germline V gene (reference sequence). Including cysteine and phenylalanine, the CDR3 has 14 amino acids. Solely the CDR3 DNA is kept, with 42 bases framed from the first base. CD8 naive samples were CD45RO-negative cells positively selected for CCR7, giving a CD45RA+CCR7+ population that excluded TemRA cells. Donors were healthy HIV-negative adults with no recently reported acute infections or vaccinations. Every donor was a Caucasian adult living in Nashville, Tennessee, USA. Blood was obtained by leukapheresis, after which PBMCs were separated by Ficoll-Histopaque density gradient centrifugation and cryopreserved in liquid nitrogen vapor phase. Analytical flow cytometry was used to check the purity and quantity of each magnetically sorted T cell population. Genomic DNA was isolated from each sorted fraction and quantified by UV absorbance on a Nanodrop 2000c.

As to this clone: No antigen is known for it. Base-call qualities are not available, and no considerably larger clone is one nucleotide away.

Using the deep immunoSEQ assay, multiplex PCR amplified TCR CDR3 regions from genomic DNA. Extracted genomic DNA from each cell subset was spread evenly across all wells of several immunoSEQ 96-well plates, with each plate serving as a replicate. For sorted subsets, each replicate PCR was loaded with 200 to 250 ng genomic DNA, equivalent to 32,000 or so T cell genomes. Purified libraries were measured with a Qubit 3.0 fluorometer, size-checked on a Bioanalyzer 2100, and measured again with the KAPA Library Quantification kit. Every immunoSEQ 96-well plate was sequenced on a dedicated single-read 150-cycle Illumina NextSeq 550 flow cell. As for how the authors treated the data: Because the immunoSEQ output included only junctional sequences and no quality scores, the filtering could not be the same as the filtering used for full-length reads. Sequences were annotated with PyIR, a Python wrapper for IgBLAST v1.9, and V/J genes and CDR3 were assigned using IMGT germline references. Reads with weak V/J assignments (E-value above 1e-6), missing CDR3, stop codons, out-of-frame junctions, or ambiguous translated residues were removed. A V3J clonotype was defined by an identical inferred V gene, J gene, and CDR3 amino acid sequence. Percentage overlap between repertoires was computed as shared unique clonotypes divided by the size of the smaller repertoire. RTK rarefaction, the Chao1 estimator, and Recon v2.1 estimates of unobserved clonotypes were used to assess repertoire richness. OLGA was used to compute generation probabilities for all TCRbeta clonotypes that the gDNA method yielded from several donors. TCRdb took this table from immuneACCESS and kept in-frame rearrangements with V and J called. Such tables lack part of the clones; where checked against another copy, unresolved V genes explain under half of the gap, and the rest is unexplained. V and J calls and clone size are as listed in that table; D and trimming were resolved from the DNA. The sample contains some 2.1 million clones, roughly 94% of them found a single time. Of the sample, 0.85% to 1.3% is held by the ten largest clones.

The TCR originated in a young man in good health. The rearrangement combines TRBV27 with TRBJ2-5; possibly the D gene is TRBD2, per 6 matching bases. Sequences were obtained from naive CD8+ T cells sorted from blood. The cell subset or site label, as the study defines it: CD45RA+CCR7+. DNA sequence: TGTGCCACCCACCCTATGGGACTCCAAGAGACCCAGTACTTC. Its product reads: CATHPMGLQETQYF.